This section outlines one T cell receptor beta chain sequence together with its context. This specimen comes from a study of T cells in Graves' hyperthyroidism and ophthalmopathy. Overall study context: Blood was drawn when the patient was first diagnosed and still untreated.

This CDR3 comprises 16 residues. Trimming shortened V by 0 bases and J by 1 base, and 10 bases separated the two germline ends. Germline CDR1 MGHRA, CDR2 YSYEKL. There were TCR beta CDR3 regions amplified from RNA transcripts. HTBI primers drove first-round RT-PCR of the TCR CDR3. TCRdb itself ran the multiplex PCR reads through MiXCR, one entry per CDR3 protein. The profile shows under 800,000 distinct CDR3 sequences, 14% of them singletons. Exclusions: uncontrolled infection, other autoimmune disease, pregnancy, lactation. Used for diagnoses were clinical symptoms, serum thyroxine and TRAb, thyroid ultrasound and orbital computed tomography.

The TCR sequence derives from a woman aged 18-29 years with Graves' hyperthyroidism. Sequencing was carried out using blood. V and J are TRBV4-1 and TRBJ2-4, with D unresolved. The CDR3 DNA is TGCGCCAGCAGCCAAGATCTTGGTGGGGCCAAAAACATTCAGTACTTC. The encoded protein is CASSQDLGGAKNIQYF.